A selection of T cell receptor beta chains follows, all from one sample in a study of regulatory T cells in long-lasting Graves disease. TCRdb reprocessed the multiplex PCR reads with MiXCR, giving one entry per CDR3 protein. There are hundreds of thousands of distinct CDR3 sequences in the sample; 15% to 20% occur only once, and less than 40% lies in the top ten. The input for sequencing was peripheral blood mononuclear cells (PBMCs), taken at new diagnosis, from a patient treated with antithyroid drugs. All receptors derive from a female donor with Graves disease. Each CDR3 is given with its conserved first and last residue. D genes are given only for firm matches. A row's size may be missing; if present it is once, few, many or a size class.

16,.,TRBJ2-6,TRBV6-1,.,TGTGCCAGCAGTGAATATGCCCCCTCTGGGGCCAACGTCCTGACTTTC,CASSEYAPSGANVLTF
16,TRBD1,TRBJ2-7,TRBV6-1,.,TGTGCCAGCAGCCTCCGACAGGGGCACTACTCCTACGAGCAGTACTTC,CASSLRQGHYSYEQYF
12,.,TRBJ2-2,TRBV6-1,many,TGTGCCAGCAGAAGTGGGAGCGGGGAGCTGTTTTTT,CASRSGSGELFF
13,.,TRBJ2-1,TRBV19,many,TGTGCCAGTAGCAAGGGAAATTACAATGAGCAGTTCTTC,CASSKGNYNEQFF
16,.,TRBJ2-7,TRBV19,many,TGTGCCAGTAGTACAATCGGGACGGCTGCCTCCTACGAGCAGTACTTC,CASSTIGTAASYEQYF
14,TRBD2,TRBJ2-5,TRBV20-1,.,TGCAGTGCTAGGGCGGGAGGGCCGCAGGAGACCCAGTACTTC,CSARAGGPQETQYF
17,.,TRBJ1-6,TRBV6-2/TRBV6-3,many,TGTGCCAGCAGTTTCAGTCTCAACAGCCCCTATAATTCACCCCTCCACTTT,CASSFSLNSPYNSPLHF
18,.,TRBJ1-6,TRBV28,.,TGTGCCAGCAGTTTAAAGCACAGCCCGATGTTGTATAATTCACCCCTCCACTTT,CASSLKHSPMLYNSPLHF
15,.,TRBJ2-1,TRBV5-1,.,TGCGCCAGCAGCTTGGCCGTGGGGCTGGAAAGAGAGCAGTTCTTC,CASSLAVGLEREQFF
18,.,TRBJ2-1,TRBV19,.,TGTGCCAGTAGTATACTACCCCTGGATAGCGGCTGCTACAATGAGCAGTTCTTC,CASSILPLDSGCYNEQFF
15,.,TRBJ2-1,TRBV2,.,TGTGCCAGCAGACAACGAGACGAAGGCTACAATAAGCAGTTCTTC,CASRQRDEGYNKQFF
14,.,TRBJ1-5,TRBV12-3/TRBV12-4,few,TGTGCCAGCAGTTTAGTTAGGGGCGCGGAGGCCCAGCATTTT,CASSLVRGAEAQHF
13,TRBD2,TRBJ2-7,TRBV28,many,TGTGCCAGCATCGGTAGCGGGAGTTACGAGCAGTACTTC,CASIGSGSYEQYF
14,TRBD2,TRBJ2-7,TRBV4-2,few,TGTGCCAGCAGCCATGGGGGGGAGTCCTACGAGCAGTACTTC,CASSHGGESYEQYF
18,TRBD2,TRBJ2-5,TRBV11-2,.,TGTGCCAGCAGCTTAAGTCCGTGGCTAGCGGCGTACCATGAGACCCAGTACTTC,CASSLSPWLAAYHETQYF
14,TRBD2,TRBJ2-5,TRBV19,few,TGTGCCAGTAGTGTTAGCGGGTTTCAAGAGACCCAGTACTTC,CASSVSGFQETQYF
16,.,TRBJ2-7,TRBV28,few,TGTGCCAGCAGTTTCCTTTACAATATCTCTTCCTACGAGCAGTACTTC,CASSFLYNISSYEQYF
11,.,TRBJ2-2,TRBV19,.,TGTGCCAGTCATGTTTCCGGGGAGCTGTTTTTT,CASHVSGELFF